Listed below are T cell receptor beta chains from one sample, sequenced in a study of blood T cell repertoires in COVID-19. Profiling relied on immunoSEQ multiplex PCR, and the TCRdb table lists in-frame clones only, not all of them. The sample records hundreds of thousands of clones, 87% being singletons. Sequenced: PBMCs or T cells enriched from blood (not recorded which). The receptors here all came from a woman aged 25 to 45 with acute COVID-19. Each CDR3 is given with its conserved first and last residue. D genes are given only for firm matches. Size tells how often a clone was seen (once, few, many) or the class of an expanded clone, and some rows leave it out.

J: TRBJ1-2; size: once; V: TRBV4-3; D: .; CDR3: CASSQAQGPVYGYTF; DNA: TGCGCCAGCAGCCAAGCGCAGGGGCCGGTCTATGGCTACACCTTC
J: TRBJ1-6; size: .; V: TRBV28; D: .; CDR3: CASSLSRDYSPLHF; DNA: TGTGCCAGCAGTTTGAGCAGGGACTATTCACCCCTCCACTTT
J: TRBJ1-1; size: .; V: TRBV29-1; D: .; CDR3: CSVVGGFNTEAFF; DNA: TGCAGCGTTGTGGGGGGGTTTAACACTGAAGCTTTCTTT
J: TRBJ1-4; size: .; V: TRBV2; D: .; CDR3: CASSEEGRGREKLFF; DNA: TGTGCCAGCAGTGAGGAGGGAAGGGGTAGGGAAAAACTGTTTTTT
J: TRBJ2-5; size: few; V: TRBV6-5; D: .; CDR3: CASRAPGGETQYF; DNA: TGTGCCAGCAGGGCACCCGGGGGAGAGACCCAGTACTTC
J: TRBJ2-2; size: .; V: TRBV5-8; D: TRBD2; CDR3: CASSTWETSGSTGELFF; DNA: TGTGCCAGCAGCACATGGGAGACTAGCGGATCCACCGGGGAGCTGTTTTTT
J: TRBJ2-2; size: .; V: TRBV7-2; D: .; CDR3: CASSHTNTGELFF; DNA: TGTGCCAGCAGCCACACCAACACCGGGGAGCTGTTTTTT
J: TRBJ1-2; size: .; V: TRBV9; D: TRBD1; CDR3: CASSGTGDYGYTF; DNA: TGTGCCAGCAGTGGGACAGGAGACTATGGCTACACCTTC
J: TRBJ1-2; size: .; V: TRBV20-1; D: .; CDR3: CSASLGGGYTF; DNA: TGCAGTGCTAGCCTTGGCGGTGGCTACACCTTC
J: TRBJ1-6; size: .; V: TRBV2; D: .; CDR3: CASSATRQLGSPLHF; DNA: TGTGCCAGCAGCGCCACACGACAGTTAGGCTCGCCCCTCCACTTT
J: TRBJ1-6; size: .; V: TRBV4-3; D: .; CDR3: CASSQEQGARGSPLHF; DNA: TGCGCCAGCAGCCAGGAACAGGGTGCCAGGGGATCACCCCTCCACTTT
J: TRBJ1-1; size: .; V: TRBV13; D: TRBD1; CDR3: CASSLLQGENTEAFF; DNA: TGTGCCAGCAGCTTACTACAGGGGGAGAACACTGAAGCTTTCTTT
J: TRBJ1-1; size: once; V: TRBV7-9; D: .; CDR3: CASTIQGMNTEAFF; DNA: TGTGCCAGCACCATACAGGGCATGAACACTGAAGCTTTCTTT
J: TRBJ2-3; size: .; V: TRBV9; D: .; CDR3: CASSESATRTDTQYF; DNA: TGTGCCAGCAGCGAGAGCGCTACACGGACAGATACGCAGTATTTT
J: TRBJ1-1; size: .; V: TRBV12-3/TRBV12-4; D: .; CDR3: CASRQGDWAEAFF; DNA: TGTGCCAGCAGGCAGGGCGATTGGGCTGAAGCTTTCTTT
J: TRBJ1-6; size: .; V: TRBV14; D: .; CDR3: CASSQRVGRGDNSPLHF; DNA: TGTGCCAGCAGCCAACGGGTGGGCAGGGGAGATAATTCACCCCTCCACTTT
J: TRBJ1-2; size: .; V: TRBV4-3; D: TRBD1; CDR3: CASSQDDREGGYTF; DNA: TGCGCCAGCAGCCAAGACGACAGGGAAGGTGGCTACACCTTC
J: TRBJ2-7; size: .; V: TRBV10-3; D: .; CDR3: CAIKNRSSYEQYF; DNA: TGTGCCATCAAGAATAGGAGCTCCTACGAGCAGTACTTC
J: TRBJ1-2; size: .; V: TRBV12-5; D: .; CDR3: CASGLVLSGYYGYTF; DNA: TGTGCTAGTGGTTTGGTACTCTCGGGTTACTATGGCTACACCTTC
J: TRBJ1-6; size: .; V: TRBV5-1; D: .; CDR3: CASSPGPGEGSPLHF; DNA: TGCGCCAGCAGCCCCGGACCCGGGGAAGGTTCACCCCTCCACTTT
J: TRBJ1-5; size: .; V: TRBV4-2; D: .; CDR3: CASSQGRGEAQPQHF; DNA: TGTGCCAGCAGCCAAGGCAGAGGGGAGGCTCAGCCCCAGCATTTT
J: TRBJ1-4; size: .; V: TRBV4-1; D: TRBD1; CDR3: CASSQTGGLEKLFF; DNA: TGCGCCAGCAGCCAGACAGGGGGGTTGGAAAAACTGTTTTTT
J: TRBJ1-2; size: .; V: TRBV7-9; D: .; CDR3: CASSLEQTDGYTF; DNA: TGTGCCAGCAGCTTAGAACAGACCGATGGCTACACCTTC
J: TRBJ1-3; size: once; V: TRBV7-9; D: TRBD1; CDR3: CASATPGTGPGNTIYF; DNA: TGTGCCAGCGCCACCCCCGGGACAGGGCCTGGAAACACCATATATTTT
J: TRBJ1-5; size: .; V: TRBV27; D: TRBD1; CDR3: CASSLRGTGGQPQHF; DNA: TGTGCCAGCAGTTTGCGTGGGACAGGGGGTCAGCCCCAGCATTTT
J: TRBJ2-3; size: .; V: TRBV11-2; D: TRBD1; CDR3: CASSLTGETQYF; DNA: TGTGCCAGCAGCTTAACAGGGGAAACGCAGTATTTT
J: TRBJ1-2; size: .; V: TRBV4-3; D: .; CDR3: CASSQVQGGYTF; DNA: TGCGCCAGCAGCCAAGTACAGGGTGGCTACACCTTC
J: TRBJ2-3; size: .; V: TRBV24-1; D: .; CDR3: CATSVRYSTDTQYF; DNA: TGTGCCACCAGTGTCAGGTACAGCACAGATACGCAGTATTTT
J: TRBJ1-5; size: .; V: TRBV29-1; D: .; CDR3: CSVGTDYNQPQHF; DNA: TGCAGCGTTGGGACGGACTACAATCAGCCCCAGCATTTT
J: TRBJ1-1; size: .; V: TRBV7-9; D: .; CDR3: CASSFSGQTEAFF; DNA: TGTGCCAGCAGCTTTTCGGGTCAGACTGAAGCTTTCTTT
J: TRBJ1-1; size: .; V: TRBV5-1; D: .; CDR3: CASSLQGTNTEAFF; DNA: TGCGCCAGCAGCTTGCAGGGGACGAACACTGAAGCTTTCTTT
J: TRBJ1-4; size: .; V: TRBV7-9; D: .; CDR3: CASSATVAGGLFF; DNA: TGTGCCAGCAGTGCAACTGTGGCGGGGGGTCTGTTTTTT
J: TRBJ1-6; size: few; V: TRBV18; D: .; CDR3: CASSRTRGDSPLHF; DNA: TGTGCCAGCTCCCGCACCAGGGGCGATTCACCCCTCCACTTT
J: TRBJ2-7; size: .; V: TRBV27; D: .; CDR3: CASSLRWRGGEQYF; DNA: TGTGCCAGCAGTTTGAGATGGAGGGGGGGCGAGCAGTACTTC
J: TRBJ1-5; size: .; V: TRBV29-1; D: .; CDR3: CSVQEYSNQPQHF; DNA: TGCAGCGTTCAGGAATATAGCAATCAGCCCCAGCATTTT